This is a list of T cell receptor beta chains from one sample in a study of OX40 agonist ivuxolimab in advanced cancers. Generated by immunoSEQ multiplex PCR, the TCRdb table keeps only in-frame clones and is missing some. Among about 69,000 clones, 65% to 80% were seen once, and the ten largest hold about 2.2%. The sequenced sample was CD4+ or CD8+ T cells sorted from blood, obtained in a trial of the OX40 agonist ivuxolimab. The source of these receptors is an adult with an advanced solid tumor such as melanoma, head and neck, liver or kidney cancer. The CDR3 runs from the conserved cysteine through the conserved F or W. D genes are given only for firm matches. Clone size is not always given. Where it is, it says once, few, many or a class for expanded clones.

CASSAQGSGYNEQFF	TGTGCCAGCAGCGCTCAGGGCTCGGGGTACAATGAGCAGTTCTTC	-	once	TRBV11-3	TRBJ2-1
CAWSQGAFKDEKLFF	TGTGCCTGGAGTCAGGGGGCGTTCAAGGATGAAAAACTGTTTTTT	TRBD1	-	TRBV30	TRBJ1-4
CASRGLIPYNEQFF	TGTGCCAGCAGGGGACTTATTCCCTACAATGAGCAGTTCTTC	-	few	TRBV6-1	TRBJ2-1
CASSPSDSPLHF	TGTGCCAGCAGCCCTAGCGACTCACCCCTCCACTTT	-	-	TRBV6-6	TRBJ1-6
CASSSLTSGATYEQYF	TGTGCCAGCAGTTCCCTCACTAGCGGGGCCACCTACGAGCAGTACTTC	TRBD2	-	TRBV6-5	TRBJ2-7
CASSPDRDQNIQYF	TGTGCCAGCTCACCAGACAGGGACCAAAACATTCAGTACTTC	TRBD1	few	TRBV18	TRBJ2-4
CASSPQSYNEQFF	TGTGCCAGCTCACCACAATCATACAATGAGCAGTTCTTC	-	-	TRBV18	TRBJ2-1
CASSRQGNEQFF	TGTGCCAGCAGCCGCCAGGGCAATGAGCAGTTCTTC	-	-	TRBV5-4	TRBJ2-1
CASARPATVEQYF	TGTGCCAGCGCTCGGCCCGCCACTGTCGAGCAGTACTTC	-	-	TRBV28	TRBJ2-7
CAWVTGANTGELFF	TGTGCCTGGGTGACAGGGGCAAACACCGGGGAGCTGTTTTTT	TRBD1	-	TRBV30	TRBJ2-2
CASSHPPGATNEKLFF	TGTGCCAGCAGCCATCCCCCAGGCGCAACTAATGAAAAACTGTTTTTT	-	once	TRBV4-2	TRBJ1-4
CASSPSGLAGDEQYF	TGTGCCAGCTCACCATCGGGACTAGCGGGAGACGAGCAGTACTTC	TRBD2	-	TRBV18	TRBJ2-7
CASRPRPFNEQFF	TGTGCCAGCAGGCCCCGGCCTTTCAATGAGCAGTTCTTC	-	-	TRBV27	TRBJ2-1
CASTSSPTGSSSYNSPLHF	TGTGCCAGCACCTCATCCCCGACAGGTTCCAGCTCCTATAATTCACCCCTCCACTTT	-	-	TRBV2	TRBJ1-6